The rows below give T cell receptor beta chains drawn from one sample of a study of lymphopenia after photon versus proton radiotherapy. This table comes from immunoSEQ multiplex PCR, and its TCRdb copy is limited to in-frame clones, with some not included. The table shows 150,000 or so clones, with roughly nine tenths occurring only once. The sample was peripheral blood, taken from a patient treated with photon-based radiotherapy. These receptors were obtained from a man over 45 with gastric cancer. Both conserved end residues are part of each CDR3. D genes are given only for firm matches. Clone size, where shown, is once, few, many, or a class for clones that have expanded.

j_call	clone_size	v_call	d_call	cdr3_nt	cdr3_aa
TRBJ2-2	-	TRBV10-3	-	TGTGCCATCAGTTTATTGGGGAACACCGGGGAGCTGTTTTTT	CAISLLGNTGELFF
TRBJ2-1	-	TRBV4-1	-	TGCGCCAGCAGCCAAGCGGGAACCTCCCCCAATGAGCAGTTCTTC	CASSQAGTSPNEQFF
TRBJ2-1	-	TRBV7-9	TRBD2	TGTGCCAGCAGCACACAACTAGCGGGAGGGGCTGAGCAGTTCTTC	CASSTQLAGGAEQFF
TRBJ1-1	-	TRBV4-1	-	TGCGCCAGCAGCCAAGAGGTCATGAACACTGAAGCTTTCTTT	CASSQEVMNTEAFF
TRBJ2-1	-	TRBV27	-	TGTGCCAGCAGTTTAGGGCGGGTTAGTAGTAATGAGCAGTTCTTC	CASSLGRVSSNEQFF
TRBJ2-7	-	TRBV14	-	TGTGCCAGCAGCCAAGACCCGTACCCCCTCGAGCAGTACTTC	CASSQDPYPLEQYF
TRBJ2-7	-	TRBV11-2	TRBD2	TGTGCCAGCAGCCACGGACTAGCGGGCCGGGACGAGCAGTACTTC	CASSHGLAGRDEQYF
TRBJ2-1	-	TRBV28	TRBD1	TGTGCCAGCAGTTTTTCGGGACAGGGCAATGAGCAGTTCTTC	CASSFSGQGNEQFF
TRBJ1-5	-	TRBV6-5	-	TGTGCCAGCAGTGGGGCCCATACGGGTCAGCCCCAGCATTTT	CASSGAHTGQPQHF
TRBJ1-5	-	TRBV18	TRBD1	TGTGCCAGCTCACCGACAGGGCCTGATCAGCCCCAGCATTTT	CASSPTGPDQPQHF
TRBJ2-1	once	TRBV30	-	TGTGCCTGGAGTGTAGGGCGCTACAATGAGCAGTTCTTC	CAWSVGRYNEQFF
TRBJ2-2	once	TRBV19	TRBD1	TGTGCCAGTAGTGAAACAGGGGGCACCGGGGAGCTGTTTTTT	CASSETGGTGELFF
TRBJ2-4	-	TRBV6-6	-	TGTGCCAGCAGTTACGGCAGGGGCCCCAAAAACATTCAGTACTTC	CASSYGRGPKNIQYF
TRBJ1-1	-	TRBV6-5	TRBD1	TGTGCCAGCAGTTCCCAGGGACAGGGGAACACTGAAGCTTTCTTT	CASSSQGQGNTEAFF
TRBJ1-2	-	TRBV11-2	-	TGTGCCAGCAGCCTGTCGGGGGGTAACTATGGCTACACCTTC	CASSLSGGNYGYTF
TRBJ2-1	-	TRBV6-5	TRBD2	TGTGCCAGCAGGTGGAGAGGACTAGCGGAAAATGAGCAGTTCTTC	CASRWRGLAENEQFF
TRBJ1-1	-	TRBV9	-	TGTGCCAGCAGCGTAGGAGGGGTGAACACTGAAGCTTTCTTT	CASSVGGVNTEAFF
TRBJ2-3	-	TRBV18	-	TGTGCCAGCTCACCCGTAAGACAGGCTGGGTTCACAGATACGCAGTATTTT	CASSPVRQAGFTDTQYF
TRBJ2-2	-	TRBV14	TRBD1	TGTGCCAGCAGCCAAGAGAGGGACAGCCGCGGGACCGGGGAGCTGTTTTTT	CASSQERDSRGTGELFF
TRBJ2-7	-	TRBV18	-	TGTGCCAGCTCACTCTCCTCGGGGGCGCAAGAGCAGTACTTC	CASSLSSGAQEQYF
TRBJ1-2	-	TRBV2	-	TGTGCCAGCAGCACCGCTAACTATGGCTACACCTTC	CASSTANYGYTF
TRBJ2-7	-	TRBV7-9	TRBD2	TGTGCCAGCAGGTTAGCGGGAACCACCTACGAGCAGTACTTC	CASRLAGTTYEQYF
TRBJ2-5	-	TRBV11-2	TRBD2	TGTGCCAGCAGCTCGGGGACTAGCGGGAGGGGAGAGACCCAGTACTTC	CASSSGTSGRGETQYF
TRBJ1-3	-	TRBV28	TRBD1	TGTGCCAGCAGTCTCGGGACAGCCGCCATCATTGGAAACACCATATATTTT	CASSLGTAAIIGNTIYF
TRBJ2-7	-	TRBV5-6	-	TGTGCCAGCAGCCTTGGGGGCATTCCCTACGAGCAGTACTTC	CASSLGGIPYEQYF
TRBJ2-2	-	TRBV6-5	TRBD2	TGTGCCAGCAGTTACCCGACTAGCGGGAGGGGGGAGCTGTTTTTT	CASSYPTSGRGELFF
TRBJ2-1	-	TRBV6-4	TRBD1	TGTGCCAGCAGTGAGAATAGACAGGGAAACAATGAGCAGTTCTTC	CASSENRQGNNEQFF
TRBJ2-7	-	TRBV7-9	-	TGTGCCAGCAGCTTAACCGGCTACGAGCAGTACTTC	CASSLTGYEQYF
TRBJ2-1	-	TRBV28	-	TGTGCCAGCAGTCCCGGTAGCTCCTACAATGAGCAGTTCTTC	CASSPGSSYNEQFF
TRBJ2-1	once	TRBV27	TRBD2	TGTGCCAGCTCTACGGGACTAGCGGGACTAACGGAGCAGTTCTTC	CASSTGLAGLTEQFF
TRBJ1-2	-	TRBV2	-	TGTGCCAGCAGTGTGAGGGCAGGGTATGGCTACACCTTC	CASSVRAGYGYTF
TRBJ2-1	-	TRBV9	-	TGTGCCAGCAGCGTTGGGCCTAAAGGAAATGAGCAGTTCTTC	CASSVGPKGNEQFF
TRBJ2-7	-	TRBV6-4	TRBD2	TGTGCCAGCAGCGCCACTAGCGAGTCCTACGAGCAGTACTTC	CASSATSESYEQYF
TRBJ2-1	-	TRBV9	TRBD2	TGTGCCAGCAGCGTAGGAGGTAGCGGGAGAAATGAGCAGTTCTTC	CASSVGGSGRNEQFF
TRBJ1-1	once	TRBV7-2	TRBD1	TGTGCCAGCAGCCCGTACAGGGGCTCTGAAGCTTTCTTT	CASSPYRGSEAFF
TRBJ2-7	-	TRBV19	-	TGTGCCAGTAGTGGCTACTACGAGCAGTACTTC	CASSGYYEQYF
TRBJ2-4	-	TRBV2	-	TGTGCCAGCTCGGTAATTAGACGGGGGCTTGCCAAAAACATTCAGTACTTC	CASSVIRRGLAKNIQYF
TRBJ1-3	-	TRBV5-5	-	TGTGCCAGCAGCCGAACAGGACGTACTGGAAACACCATATATTTT	CASSRTGRTGNTIYF
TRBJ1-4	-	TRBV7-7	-	TGTGCCAGCAGCTTAGGAGGGTCCGCCGGTAATGAAAAACTGTTTTTT	CASSLGGSAGNEKLFF
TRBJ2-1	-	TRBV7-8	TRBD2	TGTGCCAGCAGCTTAGAACTAGCGGGCGATGAGCAGTTCTTC	CASSLELAGDEQFF
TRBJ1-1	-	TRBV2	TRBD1	TGTGCCAGCAGTGAGCAGGGGACAGGGAACACTGAAGCTTTCTTT	CASSEQGTGNTEAFF
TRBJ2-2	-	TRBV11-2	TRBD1	TGTGCCAGCAGCTGGGACAGGGCGAACACCGGGGAGCTGTTTTTT	CASSWDRANTGELFF
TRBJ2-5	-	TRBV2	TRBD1	TGTGCCAGCAGGAAGGGACAGGGGGCGGGAGAGACCCAGTACTTC	CASRKGQGAGETQYF
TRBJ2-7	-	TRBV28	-	TGTGCCAGCAGTTTACGGGGTTACGAGCAGTACTTC	CASSLRGYEQYF
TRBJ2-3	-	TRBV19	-	TGTGCTACTGGGGTCATTGGAGGCCGAGGGGCAGATACGCAGTATTTT	CATGVIGGRGADTQYF
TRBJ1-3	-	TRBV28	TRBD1	TGTGCCAGCATGGACAGGGGAGCTGGAAACACCATATATTTT	CASMDRGAGNTIYF
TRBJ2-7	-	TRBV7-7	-	TGTGCCAGCAGCACCGGGACTCCGGGCGGGGAGCAGTACTTC	CASSTGTPGGEQYF
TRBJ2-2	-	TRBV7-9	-	TGTGCCAGCCCTATCAGCAATCTGGCGAACACCGGGGAGCTGTTTTTT	CASPISNLANTGELFF
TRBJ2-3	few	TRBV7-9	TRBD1	TGTGCCAGCAGACGTACGGGACAGGGGATATCTGATACGCAGTATTTT	CASRRTGQGISDTQYF
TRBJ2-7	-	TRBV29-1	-	TGCAGCGTTGAGATCTCTAAGTCCTACGAGCAGTACTTC	CSVEISKSYEQYF